Listed below are T cell receptor beta chains from one sample, sequenced in a study of T cell clones after liver transplantation. Only in-frame clones appear in the TCRdb table, and some are missing; sequencing was by immunoSEQ multiplex PCR. This table holds around 9,700 clones, 70% to 85% found once. Sequences were derived from CD8+ T cells from blood, sampled at the 22-month timepoint. Every receptor here comes from a human patient who received a liver transplant. A subset of T cells may come from the graft donor. The CDR3 runs from the conserved cysteine through the conserved F or W. D genes are given only for firm matches. Not every row has a clone size; where given, it reads once, few, many or a size class.

>-|TRBV27|TRBJ1-3|-
TGTGCCAGCAGTCTGACAGGCTCTGGAAACACCATATATTTT
CASSLTGSGNTIYF
>-|TRBV11-2|TRBJ2-3|-
TGTGCCAGCTCACCCAGGGACACAGATACGCAGTATTTT
CASSPRDTDTQYF
>TRBD2|TRBV28|TRBJ2-3|-
TGTGCCAGCAGTTACGATAGCGGGGCCTACTCCCATTTT
CASSYDSGAYSHF
>-|TRBV27|TRBJ2-1|few
TGTGCCAGCAGCTATAACAATGAGCAGTTCTTC
CASSYNNEQFF
>TRBD1|TRBV28|TRBJ1-1|-
TGTGCCAGCAGTGCTGGGACAGGGAAGGCCGAAGCTTTCTTT
CASSAGTGKAEAFF
>TRBD1|TRBV7-2|TRBJ2-7|-
TGTGCCAGCAGCTACGGACAGGGGGCGCTAACGTACGAGCAGTACTTC
CASSYGQGALTYEQYF
>-|TRBV9|TRBJ2-7|-
TGTGCCAGCAGCGTATGGGACAAGGGCGACGAGCAGTACTTC
CASSVWDKGDEQYF
>-|TRBV5-6|TRBJ1-1|few
TGTGCCAGCAGGTTCGGCGGGAACACTGAAGCTTTCTTT
CASRFGGNTEAFF
>TRBD1|TRBV18|TRBJ1-5|-
TGTGCCAGCTCGCGGAAGGACAGGGGGCTCTCCAATCAGCCCCAGCATTTT
CASSRKDRGLSNQPQHF
>TRBD1|TRBV6-1|TRBJ2-7|-
TGTGCCAGCAGTGAAGAGGGACAGGGAGGGGGCTACGAGCAGTACTTC
CASSEEGQGGGYEQYF
>-|TRBV4-2|TRBJ1-2|-
TGTGCCAGCAGCCAAGATTCGGCAGCCCGATTAACGGGTGGCTACACCTTC
CASSQDSAARLTGGYTF
>-|TRBV6-6|TRBJ2-7|-
TGTGCCAGCAGTTACCATGCGGACTCCTACGAGCAGTACTTC
CASSYHADSYEQYF
>TRBD1|TRBV6-5|TRBJ2-3|once
TGTGCCAGCAGTTCTACGACAGGGGATGAGGCAGATACGCAGTATTTT
CASSSTTGDEADTQYF
>-|TRBV11-2|TRBJ2-1|-
TGTGCCAGCAGCTTATTCTCGGGGGACGAGTACAATGAGCAGTTCTTC
CASSLFSGDEYNEQFF
>-|TRBV5-4|TRBJ2-2|-
TGTGCCAGCAGCTTGGTATTAGCGAGCACCGGGGAGCTGTTTTTT
CASSLVLASTGELFF
>-|TRBV4-1|TRBJ2-7|-
TGCGCCAGCAGCCAAGATGGGGATTCCTACGAGCAGTACTTC
CASSQDGDSYEQYF